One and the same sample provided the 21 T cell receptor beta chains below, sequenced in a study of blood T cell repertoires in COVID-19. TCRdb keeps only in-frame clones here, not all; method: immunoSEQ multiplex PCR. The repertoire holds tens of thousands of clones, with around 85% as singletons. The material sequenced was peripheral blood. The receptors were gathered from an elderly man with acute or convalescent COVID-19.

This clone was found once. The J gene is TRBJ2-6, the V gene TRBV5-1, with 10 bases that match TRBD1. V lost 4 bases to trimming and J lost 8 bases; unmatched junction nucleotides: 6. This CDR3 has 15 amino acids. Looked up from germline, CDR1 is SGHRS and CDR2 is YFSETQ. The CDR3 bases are TGCGCCAGCAGCCTTGGGACAGGGGTTACCAACGTCCTGACTTTC. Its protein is CASSLGTGVTNVLTF.

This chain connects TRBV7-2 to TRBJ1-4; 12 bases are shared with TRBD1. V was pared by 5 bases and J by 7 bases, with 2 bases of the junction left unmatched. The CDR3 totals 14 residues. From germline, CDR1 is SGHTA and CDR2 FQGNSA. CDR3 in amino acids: CASSPGQGAEKLFF. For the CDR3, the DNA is TGTGCCAGCAGCCCGGGACAGGGGGCTGAAAAACTGTTTTTT.

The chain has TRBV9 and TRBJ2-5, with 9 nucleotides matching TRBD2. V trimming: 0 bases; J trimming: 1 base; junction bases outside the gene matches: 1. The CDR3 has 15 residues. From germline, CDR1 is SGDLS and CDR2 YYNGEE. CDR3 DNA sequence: TGTGCCAGCAGCGTAGGCGGGGGGGGCCAAGAGACCCAGTACTTC. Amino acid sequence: CASSVGGGGQETQYF.

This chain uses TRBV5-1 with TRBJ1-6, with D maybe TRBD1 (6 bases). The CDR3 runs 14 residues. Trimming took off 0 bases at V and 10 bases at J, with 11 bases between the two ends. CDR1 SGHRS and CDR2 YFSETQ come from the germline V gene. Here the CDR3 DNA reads TGCGCCAGCAGCTTGGGACAGGAAGTCTCACCCCTCCACTTT. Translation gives CASSLGQEVSPLHF.

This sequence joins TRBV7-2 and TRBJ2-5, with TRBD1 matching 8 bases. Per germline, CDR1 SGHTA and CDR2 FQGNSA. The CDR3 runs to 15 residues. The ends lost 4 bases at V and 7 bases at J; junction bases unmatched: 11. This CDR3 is CASSSTIRGQLTQYF. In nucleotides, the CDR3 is TGTGCCAGCAGCTCTACGATCAGGGGGCAACTGACCCAGTACTTC.

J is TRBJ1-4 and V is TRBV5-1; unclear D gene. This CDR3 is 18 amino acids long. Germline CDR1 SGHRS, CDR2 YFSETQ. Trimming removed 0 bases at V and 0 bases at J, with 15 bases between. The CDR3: CASSLGALARATNEKLFF. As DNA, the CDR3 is TGCGCCAGCAGCTTGGGGGCCCTCGCCAGAGCAACTAATGAAAAACTGTTTTTT.

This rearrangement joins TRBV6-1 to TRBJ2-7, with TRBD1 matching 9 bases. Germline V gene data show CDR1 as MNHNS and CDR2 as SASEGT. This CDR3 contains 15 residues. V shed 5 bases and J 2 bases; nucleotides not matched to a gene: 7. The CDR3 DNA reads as TGTGCCAGCAGTCCTTGGACAGGGGCCCCCTACGAGCAGTACTTC. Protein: CASSPWTGAPYEQYF.

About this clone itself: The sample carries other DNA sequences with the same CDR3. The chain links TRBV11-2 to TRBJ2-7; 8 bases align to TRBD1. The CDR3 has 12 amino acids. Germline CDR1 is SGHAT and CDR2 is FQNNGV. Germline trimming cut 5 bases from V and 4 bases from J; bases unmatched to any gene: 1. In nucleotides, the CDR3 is TGTGCCAGCAGCCGGACAGGGTACGAGCAGTACTTC. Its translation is CASSRTGYEQYF.

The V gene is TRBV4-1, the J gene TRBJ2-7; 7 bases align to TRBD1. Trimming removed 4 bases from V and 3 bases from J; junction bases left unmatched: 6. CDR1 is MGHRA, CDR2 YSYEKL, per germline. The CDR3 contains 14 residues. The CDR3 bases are TGCGCCAGCAGCCCGATCCGGGACAGCTACGAGCAGTACTTC. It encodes CASSPIRDSYEQYF.

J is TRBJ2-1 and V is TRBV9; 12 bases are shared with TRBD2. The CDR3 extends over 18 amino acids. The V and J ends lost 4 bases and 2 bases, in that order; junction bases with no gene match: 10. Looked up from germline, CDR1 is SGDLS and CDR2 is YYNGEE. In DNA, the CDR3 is TGTGCCAGCAGCTTCCTAGCGGGGGGGACTTACGCCTACAATGAGCAGTTCTTC. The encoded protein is CASSFLAGGTYAYNEQFF. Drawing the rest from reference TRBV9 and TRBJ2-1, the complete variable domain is DSGVTQTPKHLITATGQRVTLRCSPRSGDLSVYWYQQSLDQGLQFLIQYYNGEERAKGNILERFSAQQFPDLHSELNLSSLELGDSALYFCASSFLAGGTYAYNEQFFGPGTRLTVL.

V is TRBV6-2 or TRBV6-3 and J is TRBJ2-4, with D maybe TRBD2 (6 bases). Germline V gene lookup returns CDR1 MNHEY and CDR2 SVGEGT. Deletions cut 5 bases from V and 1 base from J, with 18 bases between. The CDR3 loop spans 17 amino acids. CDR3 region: CASSIGGGRVAKNIQYF. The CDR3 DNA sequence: TGTGCCAGCAGTATCGGGGGAGGCAGGGTGGCCAAAAACATTCAGTACTTC.

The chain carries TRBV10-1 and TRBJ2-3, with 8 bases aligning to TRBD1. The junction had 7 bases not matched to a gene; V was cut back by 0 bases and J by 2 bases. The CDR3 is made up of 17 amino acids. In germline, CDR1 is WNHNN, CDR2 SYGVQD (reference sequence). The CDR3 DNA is TGCGCCAGCAGTGAGTCGGCTAGACAGGGGTTCACAGATACGCAGTATTTT. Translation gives CASSESARQGFTDTQYF.

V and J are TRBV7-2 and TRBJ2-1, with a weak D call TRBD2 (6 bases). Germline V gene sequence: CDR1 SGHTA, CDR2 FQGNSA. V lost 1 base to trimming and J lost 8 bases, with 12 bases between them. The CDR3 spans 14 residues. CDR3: CASSLEQLAHEQFF. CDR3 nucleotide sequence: TGTGCCAGCAGCTTAGAGCAACTAGCCCATGAGCAGTTCTTC.

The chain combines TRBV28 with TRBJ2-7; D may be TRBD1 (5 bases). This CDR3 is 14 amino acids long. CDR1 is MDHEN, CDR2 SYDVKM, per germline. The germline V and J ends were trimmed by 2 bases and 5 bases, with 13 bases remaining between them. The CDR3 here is CASSLVGELNEQYF. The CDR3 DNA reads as TGTGCCAGCAGTTTAGTAGGGGAACTAAACGAGCAGTACTTC.

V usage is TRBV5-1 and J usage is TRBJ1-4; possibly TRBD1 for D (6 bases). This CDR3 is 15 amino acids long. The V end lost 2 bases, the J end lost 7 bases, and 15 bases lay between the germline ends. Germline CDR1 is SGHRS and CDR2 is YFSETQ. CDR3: CASSLEDSTIEKLFF. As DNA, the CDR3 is TGCGCCAGCAGCTTAGAGGACAGCACCATTGAAAAACTGTTTTTT.

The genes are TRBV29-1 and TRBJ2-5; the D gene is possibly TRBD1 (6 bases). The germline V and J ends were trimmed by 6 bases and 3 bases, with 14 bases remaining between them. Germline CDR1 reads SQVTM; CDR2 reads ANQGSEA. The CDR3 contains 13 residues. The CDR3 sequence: CSVLQGMEETQYF. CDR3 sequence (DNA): TGCAGCGTACTACAGGGTATGGAAGAGACCCAGTACTTC.

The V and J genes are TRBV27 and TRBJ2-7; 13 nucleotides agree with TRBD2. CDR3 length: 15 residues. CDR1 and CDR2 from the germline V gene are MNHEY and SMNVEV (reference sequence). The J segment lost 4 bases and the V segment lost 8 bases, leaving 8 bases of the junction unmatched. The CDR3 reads CASGLAGARSYEQYF. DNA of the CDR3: TGTGCCAGCGGACTAGCGGGAGCGCGTTCATACGAGCAGTACTTC.

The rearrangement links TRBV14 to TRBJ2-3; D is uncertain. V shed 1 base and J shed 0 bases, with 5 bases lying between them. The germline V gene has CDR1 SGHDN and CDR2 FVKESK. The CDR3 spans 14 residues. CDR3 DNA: TGTGCCAGCAGCCAAGGTAGCAGCACAGATACGCAGTATTTT. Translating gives CASSQGSSTDTQYF.

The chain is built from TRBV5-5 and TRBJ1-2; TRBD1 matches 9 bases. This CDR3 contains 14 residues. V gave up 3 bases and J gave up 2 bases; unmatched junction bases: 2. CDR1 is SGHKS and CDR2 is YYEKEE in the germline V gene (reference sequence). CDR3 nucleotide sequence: TGTGCCAGCAGCTACGGACAGGGGAACTATGGCTACACCTTC. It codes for CASSYGQGNYGYTF.

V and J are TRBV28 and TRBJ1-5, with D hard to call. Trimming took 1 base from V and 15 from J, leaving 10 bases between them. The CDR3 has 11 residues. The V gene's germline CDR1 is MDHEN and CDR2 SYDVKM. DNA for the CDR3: TGTGCCAGCAGTTTATTTACGGAGGTGCATTTT. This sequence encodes CASSLFTEVHF.

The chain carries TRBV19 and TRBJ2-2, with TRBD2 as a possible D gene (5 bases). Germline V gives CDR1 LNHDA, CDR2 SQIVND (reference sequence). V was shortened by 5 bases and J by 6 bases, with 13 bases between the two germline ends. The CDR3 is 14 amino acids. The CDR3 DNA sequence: TGTGCCAGTAGTCTGACTATGCGGGCCGGGGAGCTGTTTTTT. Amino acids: CASSLTMRAGELFF. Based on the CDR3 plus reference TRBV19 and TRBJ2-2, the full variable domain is DGGITQSPKYLFRKEGQNVTLSCEQNLNHDAMYWYRQDPGQGLRLIYYSQIVNDFQKGDIAEGYSVSREKKESFPLTVTSAQKNPTAFYLCASSLTMRAGELFFGEGSRLTVL.